The clone carrying this T cell receptor beta chain came up a few times. No antigen is known for it. This sample was taken from a study of blood T cells in healthy people across ages. Whole-study results and caveats: PBMCs that were unsorted prevented a conclusive naive versus antigen-experienced comparison. Shifts in expanded clonotypes may have been confounded by donor CMV status, which was unknown.

Individuals who donated were healthy Caucasians from Russia aged roughly 6 to 90. Together with a sample-barcoded 5' primer, a J-beta primer mix was included in a second PCR lasting about 7 to 12 cycles. A single record per CDR3 protein comes from TCRdb applying MiXCR to the 5' RACE reads. The top ten clones hold roughly 30% of a sample with hundreds of thousands of distinct CDR3 sequences, roughly 49% of them seen once. Trimming took 0 bases from V and 0 from J; bases not matched to a gene: 12. CDR3 length: 18 residues. Germline V gene lookup returns CDR1 SGHRS and CDR2 YFSETQ. The sequenced material came from blood. The chain joins TRBV5-1 to TRBJ2-7, with 7 nucleotides matching TRBD1. The TCR originated in an older woman in good health. CDR3 DNA sequence: TGCGCCAGCAGCTTGGATGGCCCGGGACAGATCAGCTCCTACGAGCAGTACTTC. Its translation is CASSLDGPGQISSYEQYF.